This TCR beta chain was recorded in a study of human T cells and chemical hapten exposure. The V end was cut by 0 bases, the J end by 11 bases, with 10 bases between. Germline V gene sequence: CDR1 MGHRA, CDR2 YSYEKL. The CDR3 is 13 residues long. From the RACE reads, TCRdb called clonotypes with MiXCR, one entry per CDR3 protein. The data show about 290,000 distinct CDR3 sequences, around 7.7% seen once. This clonotype was detected a few times. Time point reported: pre-sensitization, week 0. Treatment meaning: therapeutic diphenylcyclopropenone sensitization with weekly scalp DPC. V usage is TRBV4-1 and J usage is TRBJ1-4, with D hard to call. This material consisted of whole blood, taken in connection with sensitization to the hapten diphenylcyclopropenone (DPC). The clonotype comes from a man aged 18 to 30 with alopecia areata. Some clones in this sample may be carry-over from other donors' samples. CDR3 nucleotide sequence: TGCGCCAGCAGCCAAGACCCGTCCTATAAACTGTTTTTT. Translating gives CASSQDPSYKLFF.